The 18 T cell receptor beta chains listed next were all sequenced from one sample in a study of cytomegalovirus exposure and HLA in healthy donors. A multiplex PCR was run with 60 Vbeta primers and 13 Jbeta primers. Measured with immunoSEQ multiplex PCR; TCRdb has only the in-frame clones, and not every one. The sample records about 230,000 clones, about 83% being singletons. The sample comprised PBMCs. Receptors originate from a human donor in good health.

This clone was detected a few times. V is TRBV7-3 and J is TRBJ2-6, with 8 bases aligning to TRBD1. Germline CDR1 SGHTA, CDR2 FQGTGA. This CDR3 has 16 amino acids. V gave up 2 bases and J gave up 2 bases; unmatched junction bases: 2. CDR3 DNA sequence: TGTGCCAGCAGCTTAGCGGACAGGGCTGGGGCCAACGTCCTGACTTTC. Translated, it gives CASSLADRAGANVLTF.

As concerns this clone: This specimen includes other DNA sequences encoding the same CDR3. The chain uses TRBV2 and TRBJ1-1, with D maybe TRBD1 (6 bases). There are 14 residues in the CDR3. Per the germline V gene, CDR1 is SNHLY and CDR2 is FYNNEI. The germline V and J ends were trimmed by 3 bases and 2 bases, with 10 bases remaining between them. CDR3 sequence: CASSEQGLNTEAFF. CDR3 in DNA: TGTGCCAGCAGTGAGCAGGGGCTCAACACTGAAGCTTTCTTT.

Notes on this clone: One end of the junction fails to match germline, which may point to a read error. The chain has TRBV7-2 and TRBJ2-7, with D tentatively TRBD2 (5 bases). This CDR3 spans 14 amino acids. Germline CDR1 and CDR2: SGHTA and FQGNSA. CDR3 sequence reads: CASSLAPGYYEQYF. The CDR3 DNA reads as TGTGCCAGCAGCCTAGCCCCGGGATACTACGAGCAGTACTTC.

The rearrangement joins TRBV30 to TRBJ2-1; D call uncertain. CDR1 and CDR2 (germline): GTSNPN, SVGIG (reference sequence). Trimming pared 1 base from V and 1 base from J, leaving 14 bases between. CDR3 length equals 16 residues. CDR3 loop: CAWSALRVGSYNEQFF. The DNA of the CDR3 is TGTGCCTGGAGTGCCCTTCGGGTCGGATCCTACAATGAGCAGTTCTTC.

On this clone: Other DNA variants within this sample encode the same CDR3. This chain links TRBV4-2 with TRBJ2-7, with TRBD1 identical over 11 bases. The germline V gene has CDR1 LGHNA and CDR2 YNFKEQ. The V segment lost 0 bases and the J segment 3 bases; nucleotides outside the gene matches: 4. This CDR3 has 16 amino acids. Here the CDR3 reads CASSQEGTGGFYEQYF. CDR3 coding DNA: TGTGCCAGCAGCCAAGAGGGGACAGGGGGGTTCTACGAGCAGTACTTC.

This clone was recorded only once. This same CDR3 is encoded by further DNA sequences in the sample. The V call is TRBV10-3, the J call TRBJ2-2; D possibly corresponds to TRBD2 (6 bases). Trimming took 6 bases from V and 2 from J, leaving 10 bases between them. In germline, CDR1 is ENHRY, CDR2 SYGVKD. The CDR3 length is 14 residues. The DNA for the CDR3 is TGTGCCATCAGCCGGGACTCAAACACCGGGGAGCTGTTTTTT. This translates into CAISRDSNTGELFF.

V is TRBV2 and J is TRBJ2-3; 7 bases align to TRBD2. The J segment lost 8 bases and the V segment lost 4 bases, leaving 9 bases of the junction unmatched. This CDR3 has 14 amino acids. The germline V gene has CDR1 SNHLY and CDR2 FYNNEI. The CDR3 loop reads CASSAVLAASTQYF. The CDR3 nucleotides are TGTGCCAGCAGTGCGGTCCTAGCGGCGTCTACGCAGTATTTT.

The V and J genes are TRBV18 and TRBJ1-5; no reliable D call. Germline loops: CDR1 KGHSH, CDR2 LQKENI. Trimming removed 9 bases from V and 5 bases from J, with 14 bases in between. This CDR3 contains 13 residues. The CDR3 bases are TGTGCCAGTGCTGAGGGTATCGATCAGCCCCAGCATTTT. Its translation is CASAEGIDQPQHF. The complete variable domain, with remaining parts taken from reference TRBV18 and TRBJ1-5, reads NAGVMQNPRHLVRRRGQEARLRCSPMKGHSHVYWYRQLPEEGLKFMVYLQKENIIDESGMPKERFSAEFPKEGPSILRIQQVVRGDSAAYFCASAEGIDQPQHFGDGTRLSIL.

The CDR3 region is CASSDPLAGVRNEQFF. Here the CDR3 DNA reads TGTGCCAGCAGTGATCCCCTAGCGGGAGTAAGGAATGAGCAGTTCTTC. V and J are TRBV6-4 and TRBJ2-1, with TRBD2 identical over 10 bases. V lost 3 bases and J lost 7; bases outside the gene matches: 9. Germline assignment: CDR1 MRHNA and CDR2 SNTAGT. The CDR3 is 16 amino acids.

This clone was detected a few times. The rearrangement joins TRBV5-5 to TRBJ2-2; TRBD1 is a possible D gene (5 bases). The CDR3 sequence is 12 residues long. V shed 4 bases and J shed 7 bases, with 8 bases lying between them. Germline V lookup: CDR1 SGHKS, CDR2 YYEKEE (reference sequence). The CDR3 nucleotides are TGTGCCAGCAGCCTCAGGGACGGGGAGCTGTTTTTT. Protein sequence: CASSLRDGELFF.

This chain connects TRBV11-2 to TRBJ2-7, with D uncertain. This CDR3 is built from 11 residues. The ends were cut back, 5 bases at V and 3 bases at J, with 5 bases in the middle. Looked up from germline, CDR1 is SGHAT and CDR2 is FQNNGV. The CDR3 bases are TGTGCCAGCAGCATCAACTACGAGCAGTACTTC. Translated: CASSINYEQYF.

This clone has a handful of counts. The rearrangement joins TRBV29-1 to TRBJ2-5; 7 bases line up with TRBD1. V trimming: 3 bases; J trimming: 2 bases; junction bases outside the gene matches: 3. Germline CDR1 SQVTM, CDR2 ANQGSEA. There are 13 residues in the CDR3. DNA of the CDR3: TGCAGCGTTGAGCGCAGGGGGCAAGAGACCCAGTACTTC. This codes for CSVERRGQETQYF.

The V gene is TRBV7-9, the J gene TRBJ1-5, with 9 bases identical to TRBD1. Germline CDR1 and CDR2: SEHNR and FQNEAQ (reference sequence). With 1 base clipped from V and 6 bases from J, the junction kept 7 bases outside the gene matches. The CDR3 is 16 residues long. The CDR3 DNA is TGTGCCAGCAGCTTAGGGAGGACAGGGGAGGGTCAGCCCCAGCATTTT. It is translated as CASSLGRTGEGQPQHF.

V and J are TRBV7-8 and TRBJ2-7; the match to TRBD1 covers 9 bases. Germline V gives CDR1 SGHVS, CDR2 FQNEAQ. This CDR3 is 12 amino acids long. V lost 5 bases, J lost 12 bases, and 8 bases stayed unmatched. The CDR3 here is CASSQQTGGRYF. CDR3 nucleotide sequence: TGTGCCAGCAGCCAACAAACAGGGGGCAGGTACTTC.

The chain recombines TRBV7-8 with TRBJ2-5; 7 nucleotides align to TRBD2. The CDR3 spans 15 residues. Trimming at V came to 4 bases and at J to 9 bases, leaving 14 bases not matched to a gene. Germline V gene sequence: CDR1 SGHVS, CDR2 FQNEAQ. CDR3 nucleotides: TGTGCCAGCAGCTCTATGGGGTGGGGAGGGGAGGCCCAGTACTTC. The encoded protein is CASSSMGWGGEAQYF.

The rearrangement joins TRBV2 to TRBJ1-1; tentatively, D is TRBD1 (6 bases). V lost 3 bases to trimming and J lost 2 bases, with 10 bases between them. Germline CDR1 SNHLY, CDR2 FYNNEI. The CDR3 sequence is 14 residues long. The CDR3 nucleotides read TGTGCCAGCAGTGAGGGACATCCAAACACTGAAGCTTTCTTT. Its translation is CASSEGHPNTEAFF. The entire variable domain, with the rest obtained from reference TRBV2 and TRBJ1-1, is as follows: EPEVTQTPSHQVTQMGQEVILRCVPISNHLYFYWYRQILGQKVEFLVSFYNNEISEKSEIFDDQFSVERPDGSNFTLKIRSTKLEDSAMYFCASSEGHPNTEAFFGQGTRLTVV.

The chain combines TRBV27 with TRBJ2-1; 10 bases agree with TRBD2. The CDR3 runs to 15 residues. Germline V gene lookup returns CDR1 MNHEY and CDR2 SMNVEV (reference sequence). V gave up 7 bases and J gave up 6 bases; unmatched junction bases: 9. The CDR3: CASKPGLAEGNEQFF. Written as DNA, the CDR3 is TGTGCCAGCAAACCCGGACTAGCGGAAGGCAATGAGCAGTTCTTC.

The rearrangement uses TRBV15 and TRBJ1-2; D not resolved. CDR1 and CDR2 from the germline V gene are LNHNV and YYDKDF (reference sequence). Trimming took off 4 bases at V and 8 bases at J, with 8 bases between the two ends. This CDR3 is 11 amino acids long. CDR3 DNA: TGTGCCACCAGCAATGGCGGCGGCTACACCTTC. This translates into CATSNGGGYTF.